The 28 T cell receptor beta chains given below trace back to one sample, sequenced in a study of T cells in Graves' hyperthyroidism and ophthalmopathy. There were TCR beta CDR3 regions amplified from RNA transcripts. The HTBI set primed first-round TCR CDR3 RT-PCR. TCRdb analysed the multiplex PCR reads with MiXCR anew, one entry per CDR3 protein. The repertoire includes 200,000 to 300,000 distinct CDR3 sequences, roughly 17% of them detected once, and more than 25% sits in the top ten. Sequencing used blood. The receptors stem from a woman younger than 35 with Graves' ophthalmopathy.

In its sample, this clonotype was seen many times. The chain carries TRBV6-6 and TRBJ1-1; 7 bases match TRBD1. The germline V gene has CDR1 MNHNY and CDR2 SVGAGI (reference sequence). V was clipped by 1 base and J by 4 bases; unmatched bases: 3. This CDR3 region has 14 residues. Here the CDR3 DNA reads TGTGCCAGCAGTTACTTTGACAGGGCCACTGAAGCTTTCTTT. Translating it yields CASSYFDRATEAFF.

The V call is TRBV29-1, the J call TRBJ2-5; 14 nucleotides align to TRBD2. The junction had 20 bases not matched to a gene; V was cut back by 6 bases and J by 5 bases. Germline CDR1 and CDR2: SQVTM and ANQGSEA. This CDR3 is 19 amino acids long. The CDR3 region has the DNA TGCAGCGTCTCCTACCCCGGGACTAGCGGGGGAGCCAGCTGCGAGACCCAGTACTTC. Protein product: CSVSYPGTSGGASCETQYF.

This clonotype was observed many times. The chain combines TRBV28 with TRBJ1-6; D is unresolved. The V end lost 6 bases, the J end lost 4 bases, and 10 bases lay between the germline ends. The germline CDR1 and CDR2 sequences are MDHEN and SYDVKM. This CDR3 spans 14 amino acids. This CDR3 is CASRTPNYNSPLHF. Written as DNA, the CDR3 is TGTGCCAGCAGAACGCCCAATTATAATTCACCCCTCCACTTT.

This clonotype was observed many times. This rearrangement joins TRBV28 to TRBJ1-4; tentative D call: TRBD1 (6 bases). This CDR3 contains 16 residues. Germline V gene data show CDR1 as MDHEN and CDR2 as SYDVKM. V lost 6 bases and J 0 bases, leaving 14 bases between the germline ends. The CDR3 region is CASSSGGAATNEKLFF. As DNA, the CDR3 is TGTGCCAGCAGCTCCGGGGGGGCAGCAACTAATGAAAAACTGTTTTTT.

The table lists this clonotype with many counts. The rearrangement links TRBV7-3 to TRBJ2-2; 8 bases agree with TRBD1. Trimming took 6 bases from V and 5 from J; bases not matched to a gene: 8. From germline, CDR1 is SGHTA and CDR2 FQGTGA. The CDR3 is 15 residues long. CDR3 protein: CASRQGTGRTGELFF. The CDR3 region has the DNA TGTGCCAGCAGACAAGGGACAGGTCGGACCGGGGAGCTGTTTTTT.

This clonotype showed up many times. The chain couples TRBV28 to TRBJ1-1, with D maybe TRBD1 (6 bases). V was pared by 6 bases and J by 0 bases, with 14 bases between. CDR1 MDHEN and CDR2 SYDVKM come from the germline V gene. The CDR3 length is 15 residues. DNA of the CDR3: TGTGCCAGCAGCACTAGGGACACCTTGAACACTGAAGCTTTCTTT. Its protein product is CASSTRDTLNTEAFF. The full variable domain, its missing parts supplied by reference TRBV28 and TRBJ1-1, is DVKVTQSSRYLVKRTGEKVFLECVQDMDHENMFWYRQDPGLGLRLIYFSYDVKMKEKGDIPEGYSVSREKKERFSLILESASTNQTSMYLCASSTRDTLNTEAFFGQGTRLTVV.

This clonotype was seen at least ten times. The CDR3, as DNA: TGCAGTGCTAGTTTGGACAGGGGTAATTCACCCCTCCACTTT. It specifies CSASLDRGNSPLHF. This chain uses TRBV20-1 with TRBJ1-6, with 9 bases that match TRBD1. In germline, CDR1 is DFQATT, CDR2 SNEGSKA (reference sequence). V was pared by 3 bases and J by 6 bases, with 3 bases of the junction left unmatched. This CDR3 has 14 residues.

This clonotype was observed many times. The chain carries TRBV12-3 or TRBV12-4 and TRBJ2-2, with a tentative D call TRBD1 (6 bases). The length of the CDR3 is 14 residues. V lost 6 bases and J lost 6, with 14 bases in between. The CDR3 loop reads CASRSQGLAGELFF. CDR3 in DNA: TGTGCCAGCAGATCACAGGGTCTCGCCGGGGAGCTGTTTTTT.

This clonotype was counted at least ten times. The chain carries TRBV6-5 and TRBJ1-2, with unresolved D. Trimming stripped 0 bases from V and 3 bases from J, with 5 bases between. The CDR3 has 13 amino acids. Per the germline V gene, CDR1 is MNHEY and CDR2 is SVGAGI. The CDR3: CASSYSGYYGYTF. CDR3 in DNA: TGTGCCAGCAGTTACTCGGGTTACTATGGCTACACCTTC.

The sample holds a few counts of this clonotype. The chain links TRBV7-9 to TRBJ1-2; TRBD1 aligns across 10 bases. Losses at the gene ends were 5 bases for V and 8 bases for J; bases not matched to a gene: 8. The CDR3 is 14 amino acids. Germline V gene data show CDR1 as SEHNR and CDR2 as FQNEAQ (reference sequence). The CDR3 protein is CASSGMGQGIGYTF. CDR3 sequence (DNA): TGTGCCAGCAGCGGGATGGGACAGGGGATAGGCTACACCTTC.

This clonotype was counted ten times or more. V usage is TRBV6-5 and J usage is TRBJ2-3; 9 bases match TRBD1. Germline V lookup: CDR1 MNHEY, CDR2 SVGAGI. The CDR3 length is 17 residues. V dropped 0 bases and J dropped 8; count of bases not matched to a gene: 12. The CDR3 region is CASSYSNVGQGIGTQYF. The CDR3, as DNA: TGTGCCAGCAGTTACTCGAATGTGGGACAGGGAATAGGTACGCAGTATTTT.

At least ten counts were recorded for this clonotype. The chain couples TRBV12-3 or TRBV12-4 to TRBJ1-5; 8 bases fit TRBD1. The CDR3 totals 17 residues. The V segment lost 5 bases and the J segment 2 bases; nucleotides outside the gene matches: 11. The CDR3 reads CASSPGTGAGGNQPQHF. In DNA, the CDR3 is TGTGCCAGCAGTCCCGGGACAGGAGCTGGTGGCAATCAGCCCCAGCATTTT.

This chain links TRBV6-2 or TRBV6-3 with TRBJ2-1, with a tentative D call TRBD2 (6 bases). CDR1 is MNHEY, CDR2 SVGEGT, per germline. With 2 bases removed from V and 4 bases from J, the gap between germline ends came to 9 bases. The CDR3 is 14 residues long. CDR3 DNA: TGTGCCAGCAGTTACCTGGGACTTTACAATGAGCAGTTCTTC. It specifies CASSYLGLYNEQFF.

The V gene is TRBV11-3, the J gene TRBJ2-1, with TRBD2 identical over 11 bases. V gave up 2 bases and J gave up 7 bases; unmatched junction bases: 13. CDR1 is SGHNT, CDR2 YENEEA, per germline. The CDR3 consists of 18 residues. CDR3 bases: TGTGCCAGCAGCTTACGGGGGGGGGCACTAGCGGGAGAGAATGAGCAGTTCTTC. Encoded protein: CASSLRGGALAGENEQFF.

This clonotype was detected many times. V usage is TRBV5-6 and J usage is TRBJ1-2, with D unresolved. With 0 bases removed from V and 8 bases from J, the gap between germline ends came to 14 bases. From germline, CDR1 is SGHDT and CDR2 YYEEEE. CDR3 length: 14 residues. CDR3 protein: CASSLEQSIHGYTF. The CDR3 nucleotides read TGTGCCAGCAGCTTGGAACAGTCCATCCACGGCTACACCTTC. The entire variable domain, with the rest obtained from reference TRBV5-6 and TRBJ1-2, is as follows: DAGVTQSPTHLIKTRGQQVTLRCSPKSGHDTVSWYQQALGQGPQFIFQYYEEEERQRGNFPDRFSGHQFPNYSSELNVNALLLGDSALYLCASSLEQSIHGYTFGSGTRLTVV.

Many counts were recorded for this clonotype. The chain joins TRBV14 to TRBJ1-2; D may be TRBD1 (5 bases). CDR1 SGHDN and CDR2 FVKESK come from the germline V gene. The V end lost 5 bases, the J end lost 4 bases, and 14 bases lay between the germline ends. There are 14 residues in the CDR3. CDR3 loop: CASSLITGSYGYTF. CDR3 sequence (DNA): TGTGCCAGCAGCTTAATAACAGGTTCCTATGGCTACACCTTC.

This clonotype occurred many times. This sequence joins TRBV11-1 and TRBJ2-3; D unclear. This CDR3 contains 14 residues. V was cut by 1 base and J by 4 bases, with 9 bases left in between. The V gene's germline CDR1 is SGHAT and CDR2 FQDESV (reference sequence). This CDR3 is CASSLEHGPDTQYF. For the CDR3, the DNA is TGTGCCAGCAGCTTAGAGCACGGCCCAGATACGCAGTATTTT.

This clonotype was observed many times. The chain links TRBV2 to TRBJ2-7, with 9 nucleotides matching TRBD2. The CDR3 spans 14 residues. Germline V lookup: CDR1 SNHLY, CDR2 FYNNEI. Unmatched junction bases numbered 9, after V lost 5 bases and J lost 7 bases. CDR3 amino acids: CASSPLAGSREQYF. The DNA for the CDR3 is TGTGCCAGCAGTCCCCTAGCGGGATCGAGGGAGCAGTACTTC.

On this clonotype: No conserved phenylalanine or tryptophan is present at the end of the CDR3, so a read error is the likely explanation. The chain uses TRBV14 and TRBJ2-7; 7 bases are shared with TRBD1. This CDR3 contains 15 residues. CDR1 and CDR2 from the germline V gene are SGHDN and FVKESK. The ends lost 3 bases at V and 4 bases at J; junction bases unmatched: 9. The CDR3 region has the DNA TGTGCCAGCAGCCAGGAAGACAGGGTCGGGTACGAGCAGTACCTC. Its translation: CASSQEDRVGYEQYL.

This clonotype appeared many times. CDR3: CASHSGGPAGNTIYF. The CDR3 region has the DNA TGTGCCAGCCATTCAGGGGGCCCGGCTGGAAACACCATATATTTT. The chain employs TRBV28 and TRBJ1-3, with 8 bases matching TRBD1. V shed 8 bases and J 2 bases; nucleotides not matched to a gene: 8. The germline V gene encodes CDR1 MDHEN and CDR2 SYDVKM. The CDR3 loop spans 15 amino acids.

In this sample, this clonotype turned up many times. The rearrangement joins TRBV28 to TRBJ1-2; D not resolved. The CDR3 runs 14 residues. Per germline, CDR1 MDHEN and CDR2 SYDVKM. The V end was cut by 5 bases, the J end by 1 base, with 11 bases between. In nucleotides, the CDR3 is TGTGCCAGCAGTCCCCGGGATTTTAACTATGGCTACACCTTC. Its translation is CASSPRDFNYGYTF.

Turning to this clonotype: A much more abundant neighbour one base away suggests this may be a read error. CDR3 sequence: CSAIRRGQPDGYTF. The CDR3 DNA is TGCAGTGCGATAAGACGGGGGCAGCCCGATGGCTACACCTTC. The chain carries TRBV20-1 and TRBJ1-2, with D tentatively TRBD1 (6 bases). The CDR3 length is 14 residues. The ends were cut back, 6 bases at V and 6 bases at J, with 20 bases in the middle. Germline-derived CDR1 and CDR2 are DFQATT and SNEGSKA (reference sequence).

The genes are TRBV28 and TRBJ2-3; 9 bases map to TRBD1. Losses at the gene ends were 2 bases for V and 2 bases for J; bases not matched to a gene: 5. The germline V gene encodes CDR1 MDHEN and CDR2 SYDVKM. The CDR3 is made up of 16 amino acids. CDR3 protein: CASSLAGTGITDTQYF. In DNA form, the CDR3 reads TGTGCCAGCAGTTTAGCCGGGACAGGGATCACAGATACGCAGTATTTT.

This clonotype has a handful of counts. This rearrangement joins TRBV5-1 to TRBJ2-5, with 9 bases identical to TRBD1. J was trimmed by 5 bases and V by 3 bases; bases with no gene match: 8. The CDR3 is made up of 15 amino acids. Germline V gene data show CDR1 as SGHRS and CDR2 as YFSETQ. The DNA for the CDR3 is TGCGCCAGCAGCTCCGGGACAGGGCCTCGGGAGACCCAGTACTTC. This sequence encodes CASSSGTGPRETQYF.

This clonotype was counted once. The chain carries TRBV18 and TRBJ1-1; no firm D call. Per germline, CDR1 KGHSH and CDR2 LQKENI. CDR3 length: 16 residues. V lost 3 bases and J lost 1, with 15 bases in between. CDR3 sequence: CASSPLPFSWNTEAFF. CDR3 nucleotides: TGTGCCAGCTCACCTCTGCCCTTTTCCTGGAACACTGAAGCTTTCTTT.

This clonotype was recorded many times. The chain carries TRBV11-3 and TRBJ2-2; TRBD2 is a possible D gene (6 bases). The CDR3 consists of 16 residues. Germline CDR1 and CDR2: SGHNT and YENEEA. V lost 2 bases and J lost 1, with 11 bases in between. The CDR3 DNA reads TGTGCCAGCAGCTTAACGGCGGGGAAGAACACCGGGGAGCTGTTTTTT. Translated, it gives CASSLTAGKNTGELFF.

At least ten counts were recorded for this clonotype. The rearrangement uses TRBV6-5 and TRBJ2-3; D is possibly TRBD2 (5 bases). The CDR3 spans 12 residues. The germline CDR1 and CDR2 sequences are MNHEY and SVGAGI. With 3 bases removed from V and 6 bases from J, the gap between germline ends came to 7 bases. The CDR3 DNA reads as TGTGCCAGCAGTTATGGGGAGGATACGCAGTATTTT. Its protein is CASSYGEDTQYF.

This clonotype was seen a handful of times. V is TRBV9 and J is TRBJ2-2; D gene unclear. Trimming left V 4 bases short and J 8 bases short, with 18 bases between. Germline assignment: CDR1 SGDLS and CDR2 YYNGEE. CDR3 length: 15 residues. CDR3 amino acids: CASSPYIHRPGELFF. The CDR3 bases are TGTGCCAGCAGCCCTTATATACATCGACCGGGGGAGCTGTTTTTT.